A selection of T cell receptor beta chains follows, all from one sample in a study of response to subunit inactivated influenza vaccine. TCRdb called the RT-PCR reads again in MiXCR, with one record for every CDR3 protein. The sample includes around 480,000 distinct CDR3 sequences, 16% of them seen just once. Sequencing was performed on CD4+ T cells sorted from PBMCs, taken less than 30 months after vaccination. The receptor set was obtained from a man aged 50 to 69 who received an inactivated influenza vaccine. Each CDR3 is given with its conserved first and last residue. The D gene is left open where the match is weak. Part of the rows lack a size; the others show once, few, many or a class for expanded clones.

clone_size | j_call | v_call | d_call | cdr3_length | cdr3_nt | cdr3_aa
- | TRBJ1-2 | TRBV12-3/TRBV12-4 | - | 16 | TGTGCCAGCAGTTACGCTGGGGGGGGCGGTGGCTATGGCTACACCTTC | CASSYAGGGGGYGYTF
- | TRBJ1-1 | TRBV28 | - | 10 | TGTGCCAGCAGAAGCTTTGAAGCTTTCTTT | CASRSFEAFF
few | TRBJ2-7 | TRBV11-2 | TRBD2 | 19 | TGTGCCAGCAGCTCCCGGAAGGAACTAGCGGGAGGGCTTTGGGCAAAGCAGTACTTC | CASSSRKELAGGLWAKQYF
many | TRBJ2-1 | TRBV9 | TRBD1 | 15 | TGTGCCAGCAGCACCAGACAGGGATCTTACAATGAGCAGTTCTTC | CASSTRQGSYNEQFF
- | TRBJ2-5 | TRBV5-1 | - | 15 | TGCGCCAGCAGCTGGGGGGGGCGTTTTCAAGAGACCCAGTACTTC | CASSWGGRFQETQYF
few | TRBJ1-3 | TRBV5-6 | - | 14 | TGTGCCAGCAACCTGTGGGTCCCTGGAAACACCATATATTTT | CASNLWVPGNTIYF
few | TRBJ2-3 | TRBV11-2 | - | 12 | TGTGCCAGCAACCAGCTGGCAGATACGCAGTATTTT | CASNQLADTQYF
few | TRBJ2-3 | TRBV18 | - | 15 | TGTGCCAGCTCACCAACCCGGCAGGGCACAGATACGCAGTATTTT | CASSPTRQGTDTQYF
- | TRBJ1-1 | TRBV12-3/TRBV12-4 | - | 13 | TGTGCCAGCAGTTTATGGTCGAACACTGAAGCTTTCTTT | CASSLWSNTEAFF
many | TRBJ2-1 | TRBV4-1 | - | 19 | TGCGCCAGCAGCCAAGATCGGAGTCGGCAGGGAAGGGAGTACAATGAGCAGTTCTTC | CASSQDRSRQGREYNEQFF
- | TRBJ2-7 | TRBV11-2 | TRBD1 | 17 | TGTGCCAGCAGCTTCAGGCGCGACAGGGGGCAAGGCTACGAGCAGTACTTC | CASSFRRDRGQGYEQYF
- | TRBJ2-7 | TRBV19 | TRBD1 | 14 | TGTGCCAGTAGTATTCGACAGGGGGTCTACGAGCAGTACTTC | CASSIRQGVYEQYF